This T cell receptor (beta chain) derives from a study of graft-versus-host responses after intestinal transplantation. Of note for this clone: Its antigen is currently unknown.

The repertoire was sequenced with immunoSEQ multiplex PCR; TCRdb's copy has only in-frame clones and lacks some. This table has about 130,000 clones, approximately 92% appearing once. This CDR3 contains 14 residues. Germline-derived CDR1 and CDR2 are SGHVS and FQNEAQ. V was pared by 3 bases and J by 9 bases, with 8 bases of the junction left unmatched. Source: unstimulated CD4+ T cells sorted from spleen or lymph node cells, taken before intestinal transplant. The TCR sequence derives from a human donor who received an intestinal transplant. The chain employs TRBV7-8 and TRBJ2-1; 7 bases are a match to TRBD2. CDR3 nucleotide sequence: TGTGCCAGCAGCTTGGGAGGGAGGGTCGGTGAGCAGTTCTTC. It is translated as CASSLGGRVGEQFF.